The rows below give T cell receptor beta chains drawn from one sample of a study of blood T cells in healthy people across ages. Each CDR3 protein is one row after TCRdb ran MiXCR on the 5' RACE reads. The sample comprises roughly 1.5 million distinct CDR3 sequences, 42% of which are singletons, and under 5% rests with the top ten. Sequences were obtained from blood. The receptors originated from a woman between 18 and 30 years old in good health. Each CDR3 is given with its conserved first and last residue. The order of the fields is D gene, clone size, V gene, J gene, CDR3 protein, CDR3 DNA. D genes are given only for firm matches. Where a row states a size, it is once, few, many or the class of an expanded clone; other rows omit it.

-	few	TRBV6-2/TRBV6-3	TRBJ1-1	CASSYDPGRMNTEAFF	TGTGCCAGCAGCTACGACCCGGGACGTATGAACACTGAAGCTTTCTTT
TRBD1	-	TRBV6-2/TRBV6-3	TRBJ2-7	CASKGTVYEQYF	TGTGCCAGCAAGGGGACAGTCTACGAGCAGTACTTC
-	many	TRBV12-3/TRBV12-4	TRBJ2-7	CASSPTRNEQYF	TGTGCCAGCAGTCCAACTAGAAACGAGCAGTACTTC
TRBD1	once	TRBV6-5	TRBJ2-1	CASSYGTGADNEQFF	TGTGCCAGCAGTTATGGGACAGGGGCGGACAATGAGCAGTTCTTC
-	-	TRBV20-1	TRBJ1-5	CSARVAQNNQPQHF	TGCAGTGCTAGAGTCGCGCAGAACAATCAGCCCCAGCATTTT
TRBD2	-	TRBV7-2	TRBJ2-1	CASSPEGLHYNEQFF	TGTGCCAGCAGCCCGGAGGGACTACATTACAATGAGCAGTTCTTC
-	-	TRBV25-1	TRBJ2-5	CASSEFRAAQETQYF	TGTGCCAGCAGTGAATTTAGGGCAGCCCAAGAGACCCAGTACTTC
-	few	TRBV11-2	TRBJ2-7	CASTKQGLYEQYF	TGTGCCAGCACCAAACAGGGCCTCTACGAGCAGTACTTC
-	-	TRBV4-1	TRBJ1-2	CASSQDPSTFNYGYTF	TGCGCCAGCAGCCAAGATCCAAGTACTTTTAACTATGGCTACACCTTC
TRBD2	few	TRBV20-1	TRBJ2-7	CSAQGLAGFGHEQYF	TGCAGTGCTCAAGGACTAGCGGGATTTGGGCACGAGCAGTACTTC
-	-	TRBV7-9	TRBJ2-7	CASISAISYNEQYF	TGTGCCAGCATTAGCGCTATCTCCTACAATGAGCAGTACTTC
-	few	TRBV14	TRBJ1-2	CASSQDIRATNYGYTF	TGTGCCAGCAGCCAAGATATTCGGGCGACTAACTATGGCTACACCTTC
-	medium-sized	TRBV7-2	TRBJ2-5	CASSFNKGSQETQYF	TGTGCCAGCAGCTTTAACAAAGGATCCCAAGAGACCCAGTACTTC
TRBD1	once	TRBV2	TRBJ1-2	CASSRTGLHYGYTF	TGTGCCAGCAGTAGGACAGGGCTTCACTATGGCTACACCTTC
-	few	TRBV2	TRBJ2-3	CASTTRAVEETDTQYF	TGTGCCAGCACCACACGGGCGGTGGAGGAAACAGATACGCAGTATTTT
TRBD1	few	TRBV29-1	TRBJ2-2	CSAKGQGATGELFF	TGCAGCGCCAAAGGGCAGGGGGCCACCGGGGAGCTGTTTTTT
-	-	TRBV20-1	TRBJ2-1	CSAPRRNSYNEQFF	TGCAGCGCCCCCCGGCGGAACTCCTACAATGAGCAGTTCTTC
TRBD1	-	TRBV6-1	TRBJ1-6	CASRDRERVASSYNSPLHF	TGTGCCAGCCGAGACAGGGAACGAGTTGCTAGCTCCTATAATTCACCCCTCCACTTT
-	few	TRBV5-1	TRBJ2-5	CASSPDTEGFEQYF	TGCGCCAGCAGCCCGGACACAGAGGGTTTTGAGCAGTACTTC
-	once	TRBV11-2	TRBJ1-1	CASSLRQDIEAFF	TGTGCCAGCAGCTTAAGACAGGACATTGAAGCTTTCTTT
TRBD1	-	TRBV7-9	TRBJ1-1	CASSSGTGPPEAFF	TGTGCCAGCAGCTCTGGGACAGGGCCCCCTGAAGCTTTCTTT
-	-	TRBV7-2	TRBJ1-2	CASSSSGQGLGGYTF	TGTGCCAGCAGCTCTTCAGGCCAGGGACTCGGTGGCTACACCTTC
-	once	TRBV5-5	TRBJ1-1	CASSPFPLETEAFF	TGTGCCAGCAGCCCCTTCCCCCTTGAGACTGAAGCTTTCTTT
-	once	TRBV7-8	TRBJ2-7	CASSTRKGAREQYF	TGTGCCAGCAGCACCCGGAAAGGGGCCCGCGAGCAGTACTTC
-	-	TRBV7-2	TRBJ2-2	CASSDDYTGELFF	TGTGCCAGCAGCGATGACTACACCGGGGAGCTGTTTTTT
TRBD2	few	TRBV12-5	TRBJ2-3	CASGPQAGATDTQYF	TGTGCTAGTGGCCCCCAAGCGGGAGCCACAGATACGCAGTATTTT